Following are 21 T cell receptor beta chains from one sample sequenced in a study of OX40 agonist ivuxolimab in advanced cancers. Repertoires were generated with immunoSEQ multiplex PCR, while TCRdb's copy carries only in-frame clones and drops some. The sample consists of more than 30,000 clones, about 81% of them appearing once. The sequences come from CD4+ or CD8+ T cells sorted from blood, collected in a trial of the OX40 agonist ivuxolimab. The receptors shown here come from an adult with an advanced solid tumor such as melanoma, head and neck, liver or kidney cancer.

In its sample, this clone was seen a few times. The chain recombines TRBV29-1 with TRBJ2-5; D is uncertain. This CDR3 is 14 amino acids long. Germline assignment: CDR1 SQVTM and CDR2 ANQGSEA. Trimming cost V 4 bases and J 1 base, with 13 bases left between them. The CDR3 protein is CSVAQFGFQETQYF. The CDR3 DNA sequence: TGCAGCGTTGCCCAATTTGGGTTCCAAGAGACCCAGTACTTC.

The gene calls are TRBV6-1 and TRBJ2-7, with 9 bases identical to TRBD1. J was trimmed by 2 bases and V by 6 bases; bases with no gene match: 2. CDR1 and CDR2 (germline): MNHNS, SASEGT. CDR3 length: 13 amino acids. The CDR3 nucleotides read TGTGCCAGCAGCTGGACAGGGGCCTACGAGCAGTACTTC. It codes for CASSWTGAYEQYF.

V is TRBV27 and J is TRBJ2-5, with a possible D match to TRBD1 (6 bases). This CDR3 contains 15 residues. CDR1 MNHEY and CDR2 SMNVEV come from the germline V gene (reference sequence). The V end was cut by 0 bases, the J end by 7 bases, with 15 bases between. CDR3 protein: CASSLSWTVGLTQYF. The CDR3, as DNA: TGTGCCAGCAGTTTATCCTGGACAGTGGGTTTGACCCAGTACTTC.

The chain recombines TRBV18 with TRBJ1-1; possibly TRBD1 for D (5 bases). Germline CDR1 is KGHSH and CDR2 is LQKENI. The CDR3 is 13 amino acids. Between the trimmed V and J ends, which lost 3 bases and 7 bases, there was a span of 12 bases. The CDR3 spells CASSPISDSEAFF. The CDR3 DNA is TGTGCCAGCTCACCGATATCCGACAGTGAAGCTTTCTTT.

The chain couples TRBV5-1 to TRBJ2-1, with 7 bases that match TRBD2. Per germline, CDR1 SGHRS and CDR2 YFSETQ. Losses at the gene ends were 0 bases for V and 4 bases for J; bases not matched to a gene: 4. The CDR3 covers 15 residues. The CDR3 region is CASSLASGRYNEQFF. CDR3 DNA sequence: TGCGCCAGCAGCTTGGCTAGCGGACGATACAATGAGCAGTTCTTC.

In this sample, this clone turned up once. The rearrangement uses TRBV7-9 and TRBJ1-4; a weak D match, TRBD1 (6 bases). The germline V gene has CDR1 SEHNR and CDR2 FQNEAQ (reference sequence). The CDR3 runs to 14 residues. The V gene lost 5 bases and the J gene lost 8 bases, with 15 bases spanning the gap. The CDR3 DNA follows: TGTGCCAGCAGCGACTCGGGGGGCGGGGAAAAACTGTTTTTT. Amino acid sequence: CASSDSGGGEKLFF.

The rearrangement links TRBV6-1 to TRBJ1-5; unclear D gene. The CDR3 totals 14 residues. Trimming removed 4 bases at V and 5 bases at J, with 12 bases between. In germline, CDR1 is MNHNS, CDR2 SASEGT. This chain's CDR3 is CASSGTVSYQPQHF. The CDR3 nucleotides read TGTGCCAGCAGTGGTACAGTCTCGTATCAGCCCCAGCATTTT.

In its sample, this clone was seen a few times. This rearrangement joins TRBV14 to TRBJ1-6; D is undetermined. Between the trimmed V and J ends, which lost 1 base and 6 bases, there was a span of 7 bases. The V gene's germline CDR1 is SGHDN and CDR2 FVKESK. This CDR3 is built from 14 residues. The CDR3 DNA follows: TGTGCCAGCAGCCAAGGGCTTTCTAATTCACCCCTCCACTTT. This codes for CASSQGLSNSPLHF.

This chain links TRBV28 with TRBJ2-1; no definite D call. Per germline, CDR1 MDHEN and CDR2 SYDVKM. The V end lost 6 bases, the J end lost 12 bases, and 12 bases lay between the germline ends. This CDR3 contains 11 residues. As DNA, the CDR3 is TGTGCCAGCAGGGAGTCGGGTGGGCAGTTCTTC. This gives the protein CASRESGGQFF.

CDR3 in amino acids: CASSLQGAHTF. CDR3 DNA sequence: TGTGCCAGCAGCTTACAGGGCGCCCACACCTTC. The chain uses TRBV7-2 and TRBJ1-2; a weak D match, TRBD1 (5 bases). Germline V gene data show CDR1 as SGHTA and CDR2 as FQGNSA. The CDR3 is 11 residues long. Trimming cost V 2 bases and J 12 bases, with 10 bases left between them.

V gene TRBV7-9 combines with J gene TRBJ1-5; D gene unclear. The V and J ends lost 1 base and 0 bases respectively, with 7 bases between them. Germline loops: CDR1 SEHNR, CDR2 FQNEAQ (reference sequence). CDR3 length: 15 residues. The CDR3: CASSLGSVSNQPQHF. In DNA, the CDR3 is TGTGCCAGCAGCTTAGGGTCGGTTAGCAATCAGCCCCAGCATTTT.

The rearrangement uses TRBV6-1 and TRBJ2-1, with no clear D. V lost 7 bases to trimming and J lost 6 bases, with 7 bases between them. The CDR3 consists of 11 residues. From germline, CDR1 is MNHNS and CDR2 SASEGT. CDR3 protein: CASKYTNEQFF. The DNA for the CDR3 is TGTGCCAGCAAATACACCAATGAGCAGTTCTTC.

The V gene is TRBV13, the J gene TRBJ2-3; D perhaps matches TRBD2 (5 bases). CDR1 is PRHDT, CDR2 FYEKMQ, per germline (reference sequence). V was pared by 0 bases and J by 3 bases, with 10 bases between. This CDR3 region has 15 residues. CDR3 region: CASSLGGEGTDTQYF. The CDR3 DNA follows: TGTGCCAGCAGCTTAGGCGGGGAAGGTACAGATACGCAGTATTTT.

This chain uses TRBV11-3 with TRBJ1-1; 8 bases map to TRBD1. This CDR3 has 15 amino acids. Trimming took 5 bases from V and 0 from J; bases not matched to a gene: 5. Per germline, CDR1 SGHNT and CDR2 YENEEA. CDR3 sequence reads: CASSPWTGMNTEAFF. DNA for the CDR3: TGTGCCAGCAGCCCCTGGACAGGGATGAACACTGAAGCTTTCTTT.

The CDR3 sequence: CATSRDPRQGSEAFF. For the CDR3, the DNA is TGTGCCACCAGCAGGGATCCCCGGCAGGGCTCTGAAGCTTTCTTT. This chain links TRBV15 with TRBJ1-1; possibly TRBD1 for D (5 bases). The ends were cut back, 3 bases at V and 6 bases at J, with 17 bases in the middle. The CDR3 sequence is 15 residues long. Germline V lookup: CDR1 LNHNV, CDR2 YYDKDF (reference sequence).

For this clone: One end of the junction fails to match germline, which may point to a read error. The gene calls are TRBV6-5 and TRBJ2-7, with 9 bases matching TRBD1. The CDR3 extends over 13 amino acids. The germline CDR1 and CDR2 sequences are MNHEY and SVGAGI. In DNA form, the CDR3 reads TGTGCCAGCAGTCACCATACCGGGACAGGGTGGAACTTC. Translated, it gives CASSHHTGTGWNF.

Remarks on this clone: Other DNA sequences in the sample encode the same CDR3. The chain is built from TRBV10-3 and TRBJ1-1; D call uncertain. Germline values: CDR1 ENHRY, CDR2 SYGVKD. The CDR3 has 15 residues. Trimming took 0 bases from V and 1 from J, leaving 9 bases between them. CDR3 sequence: CAISESEEPNTEAFF. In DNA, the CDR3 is TGTGCCATCAGTGAGTCGGAGGAGCCGAACACTGAAGCTTTCTTT.

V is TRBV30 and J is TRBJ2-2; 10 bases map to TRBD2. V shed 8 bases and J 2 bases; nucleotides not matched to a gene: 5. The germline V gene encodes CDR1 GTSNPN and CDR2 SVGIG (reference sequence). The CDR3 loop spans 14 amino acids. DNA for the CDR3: TGTGCCGGACGGACTAGCGGTAACACCGGGGAGCTGTTTTTT. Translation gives CAGRTSGNTGELFF.

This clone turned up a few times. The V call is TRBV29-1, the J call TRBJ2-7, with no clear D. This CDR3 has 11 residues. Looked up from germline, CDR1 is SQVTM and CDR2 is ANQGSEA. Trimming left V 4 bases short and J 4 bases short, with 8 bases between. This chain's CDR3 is CSVGEGYEQYF. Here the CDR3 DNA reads TGCAGCGTTGGAGAAGGGTACGAGCAGTACTTC.

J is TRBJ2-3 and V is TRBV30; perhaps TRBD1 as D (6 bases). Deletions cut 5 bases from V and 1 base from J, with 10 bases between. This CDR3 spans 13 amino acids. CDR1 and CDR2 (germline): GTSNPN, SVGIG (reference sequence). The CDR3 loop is CAWGGYRTDTQYF. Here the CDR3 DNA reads TGTGCCTGGGGGGGCTATCGCACAGATACGCAGTATTTT.

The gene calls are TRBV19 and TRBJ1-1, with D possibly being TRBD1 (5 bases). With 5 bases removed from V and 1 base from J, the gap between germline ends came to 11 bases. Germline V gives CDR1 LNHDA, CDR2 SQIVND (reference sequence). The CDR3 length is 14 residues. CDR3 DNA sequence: TGTGCCAGTAGTTCCCAGGGCTCGAACACTGAAGCTTTCTTT. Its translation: CASSSQGSNTEAFF.